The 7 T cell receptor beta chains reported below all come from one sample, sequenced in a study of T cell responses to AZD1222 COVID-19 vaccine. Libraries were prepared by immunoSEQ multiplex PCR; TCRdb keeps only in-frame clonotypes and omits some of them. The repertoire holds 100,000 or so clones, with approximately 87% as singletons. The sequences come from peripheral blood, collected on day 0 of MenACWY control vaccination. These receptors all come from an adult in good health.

CDR3 loop: CASSLRAENTEAFF. CDR3 DNA: TGTGCCAGCAGCTTGAGGGCAGAAAACACTGAAGCTTTCTTT. The V gene is TRBV5-7, the J gene TRBJ1-1; D uncertain. TRBV5-7 is known as an ORF, though its function is uncertain. The CDR3 is 14 amino acids. V dropped 1 base and J dropped 2 bases, with 9 bases sitting between them.

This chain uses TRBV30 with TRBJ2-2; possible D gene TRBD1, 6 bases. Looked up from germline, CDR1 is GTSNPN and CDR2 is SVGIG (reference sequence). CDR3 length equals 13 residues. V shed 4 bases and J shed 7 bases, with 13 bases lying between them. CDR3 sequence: CAWTPGTLGELFF. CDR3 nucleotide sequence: TGTGCCTGGACCCCTGGGACACTCGGGGAGCTGTTTTTT.

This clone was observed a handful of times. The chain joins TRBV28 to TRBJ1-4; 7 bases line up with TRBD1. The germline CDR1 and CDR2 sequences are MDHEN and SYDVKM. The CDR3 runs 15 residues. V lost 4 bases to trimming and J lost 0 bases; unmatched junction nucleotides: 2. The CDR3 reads CASSSGQATNEKLFF. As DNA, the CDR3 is TGTGCCAGCAGTTCCGGACAGGCAACTAATGAAAAACTGTTTTTT.

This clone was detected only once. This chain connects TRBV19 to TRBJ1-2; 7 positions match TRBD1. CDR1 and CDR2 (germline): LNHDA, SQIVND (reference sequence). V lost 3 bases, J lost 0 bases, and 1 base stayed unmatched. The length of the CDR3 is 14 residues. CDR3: CASSMGTANYGYTF. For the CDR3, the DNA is TGTGCCAGTAGTATGGGGACAGCTAACTATGGCTACACCTTC.

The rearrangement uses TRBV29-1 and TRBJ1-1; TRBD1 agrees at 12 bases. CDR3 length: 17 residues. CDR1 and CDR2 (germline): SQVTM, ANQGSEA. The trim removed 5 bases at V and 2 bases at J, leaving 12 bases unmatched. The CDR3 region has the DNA TGCAGCGTTCCCCATACCGGGACAGGGGGCCTCAACACTGAAGCTTTCTTT. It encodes CSVPHTGTGGLNTEAFF.

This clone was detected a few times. The CDR3 DNA reads TGTGCCAGCAGTGATCCCGGGACAGGGACCTACGAGCAGTACTTC. Its translation is CASSDPGTGTYEQYF. This sequence joins TRBV6-1 and TRBJ2-7, with TRBD1 matching over 9 bases. The trim removed 3 bases at V and 2 bases at J, leaving 5 bases unmatched. Germline V gene data show CDR1 as MNHNS and CDR2 as SASEGT. This CDR3 contains 15 residues.

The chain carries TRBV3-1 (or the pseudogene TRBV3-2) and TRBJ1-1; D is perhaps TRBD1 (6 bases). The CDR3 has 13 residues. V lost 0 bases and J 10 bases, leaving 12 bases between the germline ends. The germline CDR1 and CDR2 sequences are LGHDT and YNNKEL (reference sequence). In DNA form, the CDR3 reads TGTGCCAGCAGCCAAGATCTGGGCAGGGGAGCTTTCTTT. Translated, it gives CASSQDLGRGAFF.